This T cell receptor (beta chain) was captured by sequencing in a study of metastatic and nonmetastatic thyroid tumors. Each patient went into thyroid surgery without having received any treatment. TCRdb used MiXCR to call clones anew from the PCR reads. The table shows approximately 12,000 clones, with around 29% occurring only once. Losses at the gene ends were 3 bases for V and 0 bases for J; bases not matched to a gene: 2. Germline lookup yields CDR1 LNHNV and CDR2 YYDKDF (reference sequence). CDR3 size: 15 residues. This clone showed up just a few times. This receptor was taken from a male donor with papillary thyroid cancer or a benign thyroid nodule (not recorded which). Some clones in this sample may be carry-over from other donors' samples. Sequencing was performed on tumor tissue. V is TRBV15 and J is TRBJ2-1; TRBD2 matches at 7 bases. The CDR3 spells CATSRSGASYNEQFF. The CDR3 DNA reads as TGTGCCACCAGCAGGAGCGGGGCCTCCTACAATGAGCAGTTCTTC.